The 11 T cell receptor beta chains reported below all come from one sample, sequenced in a study of T cell repertoires in cytomegalovirus infection. One entry per CDR3 protein, called by TCRdb with MiXCR from the reads. The sample carries a few hundred thousand distinct CDR3 sequences, roughly 15% recorded once. Sequenced sample: PBMCs. These receptors all come from a human donor in good health (CMV status not recorded). Some clones in this sample may be carry-over from other donors' samples.

This clonotype showed up many times. The genes are TRBV6-1 and TRBJ2-3; perhaps TRBD2 as D (6 bases). The CDR3 runs to 15 residues. Germline V gene data show CDR1 as MNHNS and CDR2 as SASEGT. V lost 4 bases and J lost 5, with 16 bases in between. The CDR3 nucleotides read TGTGCCAGCAGTGTTCCGGGGGTCTCCGGAGATACGCAGTATTTT. This codes for CASSVPGVSGDTQYF.

This clonotype was counted only a few times. Relative to the germline gene, one junction end is altered; a read error may explain this. The V gene is TRBV5-6, the J gene TRBJ1-2, with 7 positions matching TRBD1. Germline CDR1 reads SGHDT; CDR2 reads YYEEEE. The CDR3 extends over 16 amino acids. The CDR3 DNA reads as TGTGCCAGCAGTTTGGATCCAGGGGGACTCAACTATGGCTACACCTTC. Its translation: CASSLDPGGLNYGYTF.

CDR3 sequence: CASSLLPTTYEQYF. CDR3 nucleotides: TGTGCCAGCAGTTTACTACCAACAACCTACGAGCAGTACTTC. This chain links TRBV27 with TRBJ2-7; D not resolved. The CDR3 covers 14 residues. CDR1 is MNHEY, CDR2 SMNVEV, per germline (reference sequence). V shed 2 bases and J shed 2 bases, with 10 bases lying between them.

This clonotype was observed at least ten times. CDR3 DNA: TGTGCCAGCAGTTCCCAGGGTCTCGAGCAGTACTTC. It codes for CASSSQGLEQYF. The chain links TRBV12-3 or TRBV12-4 to TRBJ2-7; possible D gene TRBD1, 5 bases. The CDR3 extends over 12 amino acids. Trimming left V 4 bases short and J 6 bases short, with 10 bases between.

This clonotype has a handful of counts. The rearrangement links TRBV5-4 to TRBJ2-2, with 8 nucleotides matching TRBD1. This CDR3 spans 14 amino acids. Trimming at V came to 8 bases and at J to 0 bases, leaving 3 bases not matched to a gene. The germline V gene has CDR1 SGHNT and CDR2 YYREEE (reference sequence). The DNA for the CDR3 is TGTGCCAGTAGGACAGGGTCGAACACCGGGGAGCTGTTTTTT. Protein sequence: CASRTGSNTGELFF. The complete variable domain, with remaining parts taken from reference TRBV5-4 and TRBJ2-2, reads ETGVTQSPTHLIKTRGQQVTLRCSSQSGHNTVSWYQQALGQGPQFIFQYYREEENGRGNFPPRFSGLQFPNYSSELNVNALELDDSALYLCASRTGSNTGELFFGEGSRLTVL.

This clonotype was recorded a few times. This CDR3 is CATRSADYGYTF. CDR3 in DNA: TGTGCCACGAGATCAGCTGACTATGGCTACACCTTC. The V and J genes are TRBV2 and TRBJ1-2; D is ambiguous. V lost 10 bases to trimming and J lost 3 bases, with 12 bases between them. Germline values: CDR1 SNHLY, CDR2 FYNNEI. CDR3 length: 12 amino acids. The whole variable domain, remainder taken from reference TRBV2 and TRBJ1-2, is EPEVTQTPSHQVTQMGQEVILRCVPISNHLYFYWYRQILGQKVEFLVSFYNNEISEKSEIFDDQFSVERPDGSNFTLKIRSTKLEDSAMYFCATRSADYGYTFGSGTRLTVV.

This clonotype was seen a handful of times. The rearrangement uses TRBV6-1 and TRBJ2-1; the D gene could be TRBD1 or TRBD2 (8 bases each). V lost 7 bases and J lost 5, with 18 bases in between. This CDR3 has 15 amino acids. The V gene's germline CDR1 is MNHNS and CDR2 SASEGT. CDR3 bases: TGTGCCAGCAAGACGGGGGGGACAGGTAACAATGAGCAGTTCTTC. Residues: CASKTGGTGNNEQFF.

The chain is built from TRBV6-6 and TRBJ2-3; D unresolved. V lost 8 bases to trimming and J lost 0 bases, with 9 bases between them. This CDR3 has 13 amino acids. Germline CDR1 MNHNY, CDR2 SVGAGI (reference sequence). As DNA, the CDR3 is TGTGCCAGCCGCGCTCCCAGCACAGATACGCAGTATTTT. Its translation: CASRAPSTDTQYF.

This chain connects TRBV20-1 to TRBJ1-4; D perhaps matches TRBD1 (6 bases). This CDR3 region has 15 residues. Germline CDR1 DFQATT, CDR2 SNEGSKA (reference sequence). Trimming shortened V by 5 bases and J by 2 bases, and 15 bases separated the two germline ends. The CDR3 DNA follows: TGCAGTGCTCCCGACTCGGGGGGCACTAATGAAAAACTGTTTTTT. The encoded protein is CSAPDSGGTNEKLFF.

This clonotype was counted many times. The CDR3 nucleotides are TGTGCCAGCAGTTTGACTAGCGGGGAGGATACGCAGTATTTT. Amino acids: CASSLTSGEDTQYF. This chain joins TRBV28 and TRBJ2-3; 11 nucleotides align to TRBD2. Germline V CDR1 and CDR2: MDHEN, SYDVKM. CDR3 length: 14 residues. The trim removed 3 bases at V and 6 bases at J, leaving 2 bases unmatched. The whole variable domain, remainder taken from reference TRBV28 and TRBJ2-3, is DVKVTQSSRYLVKRTGEKVFLECVQDMDHENMFWYRQDPGLGLRLIYFSYDVKMKEKGDIPEGYSVSREKKERFSLILESASTNQTSMYLCASSLTSGEDTQYFGPGTRLTVL.

This clonotype was counted ten times or more. The chain is built from TRBV7-2 and TRBJ1-1, with a tentative D call TRBD1 (6 bases). The CDR3 sequence is 16 residues long. Germline loops: CDR1 SGHTA, CDR2 FQGNSA. The V and J ends lost 1 base and 0 bases respectively, with 12 bases between them. Here the CDR3 DNA reads TGTGCCAGCAGCTTAGGGGGGCAGTACATGAACACTGAAGCTTTCTTT. This codes for CASSLGGQYMNTEAFF. The full variable domain, with the rest looked up from reference TRBV7-2 and TRBJ1-1, is GAGVSQSPSNKVTEKGKDVELRCDPISGHTALYWYRQSLGQGLEFLIYFQGNSAPDKSGLPSDRFSAERTGGSVSTLTIQRTQQEDSAVYLCASSLGGQYMNTEAFFGQGTRLTVV.